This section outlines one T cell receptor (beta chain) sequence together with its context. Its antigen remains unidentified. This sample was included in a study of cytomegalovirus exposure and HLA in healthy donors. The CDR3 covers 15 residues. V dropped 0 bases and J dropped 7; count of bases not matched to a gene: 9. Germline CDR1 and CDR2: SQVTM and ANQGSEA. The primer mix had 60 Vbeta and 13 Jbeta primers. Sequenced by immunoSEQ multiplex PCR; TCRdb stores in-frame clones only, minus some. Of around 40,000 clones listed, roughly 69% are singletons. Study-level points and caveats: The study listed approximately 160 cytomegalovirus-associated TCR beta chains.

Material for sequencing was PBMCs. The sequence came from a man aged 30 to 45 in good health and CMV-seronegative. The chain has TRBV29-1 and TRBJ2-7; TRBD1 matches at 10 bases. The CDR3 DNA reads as TGCAGCGTTGAAGAAGGGGACAGGGGAAGTGAGGAGCAGTACTTC. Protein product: CSVEEGDRGSEEQYF.